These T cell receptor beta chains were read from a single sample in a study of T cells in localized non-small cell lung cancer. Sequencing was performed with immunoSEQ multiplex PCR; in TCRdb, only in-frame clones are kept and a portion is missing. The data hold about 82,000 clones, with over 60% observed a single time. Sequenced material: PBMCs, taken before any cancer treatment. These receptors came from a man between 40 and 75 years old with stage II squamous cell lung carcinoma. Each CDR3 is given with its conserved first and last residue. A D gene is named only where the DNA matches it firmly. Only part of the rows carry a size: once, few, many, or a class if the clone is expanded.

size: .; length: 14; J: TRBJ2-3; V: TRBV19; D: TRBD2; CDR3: CASNQGTSLNTQYF; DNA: TGTGCCAGTAATCAGGGGACTAGTCTTAATACGCAGTATTTT
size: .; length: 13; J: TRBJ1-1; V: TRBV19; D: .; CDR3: CASKPTGWTEAFF; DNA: TGTGCCAGTAAGCCCACCGGGTGGACTGAAGCTTTCTTT
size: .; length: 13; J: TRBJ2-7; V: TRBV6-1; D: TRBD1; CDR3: CASSHRGPYEQYF; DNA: TGTGCCAGCAGCCACAGGGGGCCCTACGAGCAGTACTTC
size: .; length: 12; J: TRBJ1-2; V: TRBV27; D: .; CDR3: CASRIAPYGYTF; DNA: TGTGCCAGCCGAATAGCCCCCTATGGCTACACCTTC
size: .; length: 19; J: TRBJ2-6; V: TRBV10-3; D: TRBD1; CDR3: CAISKRQGIESSGANVLTF; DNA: TGTGCCATCAGTAAACGACAGGGCATAGAATCATCTGGGGCCAACGTCCTGACTTTC
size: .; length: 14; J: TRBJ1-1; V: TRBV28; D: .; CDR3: CASWWGNANTEAFF; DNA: TGTGCCAGCTGGTGGGGGAACGCGAACACTGAAGCTTTCTTT
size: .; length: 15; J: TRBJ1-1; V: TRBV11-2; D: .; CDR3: CASSLYADLNTEAFF; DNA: TGTGCCAGCAGCTTATACGCAGACTTGAACACTGAAGCTTTCTTT
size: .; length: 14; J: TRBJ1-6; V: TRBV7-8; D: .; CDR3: CASSGRAEYSPLHF; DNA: TGTGCCAGCAGCGGGCGGGCTGAATATTCACCCCTCCACTTT
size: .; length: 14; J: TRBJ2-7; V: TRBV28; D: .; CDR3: CASSLPLVPYEQYF; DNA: TGTGCCAGCAGTTTGCCCTTGGTCCCCTACGAGCAGTACTTC
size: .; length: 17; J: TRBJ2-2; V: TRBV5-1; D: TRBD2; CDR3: CASSPRSGTSRTGELFF; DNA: TGCGCCAGCAGCCCCCGAAGCGGGACTAGTCGTACCGGGGAGCTGTTTTTT
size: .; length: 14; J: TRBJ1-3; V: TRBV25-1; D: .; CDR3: CASSAEWAGDTIYF; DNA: TGTGCCAGCAGTGCCGAATGGGCTGGAGACACCATATATTTT
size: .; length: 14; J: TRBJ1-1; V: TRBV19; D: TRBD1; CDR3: CASRGTGSMTEAFF; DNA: TGTGCCAGTAGGGGGACAGGGTCGATGACTGAAGCTTTCTTT
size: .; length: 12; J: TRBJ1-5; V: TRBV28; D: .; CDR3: CASRVRNQPQHF; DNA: TGTGCCAGCAGGGTCCGTAATCAGCCCCAGCATTTT
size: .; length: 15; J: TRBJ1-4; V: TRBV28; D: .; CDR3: CASRERSMTNEKLFF; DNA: TGTGCCAGCAGGGAGAGGAGTATGACTAATGAAAAACTGTTTTTT
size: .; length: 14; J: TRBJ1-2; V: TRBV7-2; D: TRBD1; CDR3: CASSLVQGDYGYTF; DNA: TGTGCCAGCAGCTTAGTACAGGGGGACTATGGCTACACCTTC
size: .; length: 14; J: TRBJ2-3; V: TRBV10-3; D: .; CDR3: CAIKAGPGTDTQYF; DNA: TGTGCCATCAAAGCGGGCCCGGGCACAGATACGCAGTATTTT
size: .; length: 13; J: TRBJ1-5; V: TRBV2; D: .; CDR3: CASSEGTHQPQHF; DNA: TGTGCCAGCAGTGAAGGTACACACCAGCCCCAGCATTTT
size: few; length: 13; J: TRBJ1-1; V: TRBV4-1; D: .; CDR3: CASSQGTYTEAFF; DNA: TGCGCCAGCAGCCAAGGGACCTACACTGAAGCTTTCTTT
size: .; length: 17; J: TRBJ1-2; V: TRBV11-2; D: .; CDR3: CASSLNRLTGDSASYTF; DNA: TGTGCCAGCAGCTTAAACCGCCTGACGGGGGACTCCGCAAGCTACACCTTC
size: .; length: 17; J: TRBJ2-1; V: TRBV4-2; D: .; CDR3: CASSQDFARSSYNEQFF; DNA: TGTGCCAGCAGCCAAGATTTCGCCCGGAGCTCCTACAATGAGCAGTTCTTC
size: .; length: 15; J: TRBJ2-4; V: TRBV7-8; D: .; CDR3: CASSPEGGTKNIQYF; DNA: TGTGCCAGCAGCCCCGAAGGAGGGACCAAAAACATTCAGTACTTC
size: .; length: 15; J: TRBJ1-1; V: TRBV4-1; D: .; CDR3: CASSSWGTENTEAFF; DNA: TGCGCCAGCAGCTCCTGGGGGACGGAGAACACTGAAGCTTTCTTT
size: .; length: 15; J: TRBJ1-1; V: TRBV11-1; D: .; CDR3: CASSPSQGMNTEAFF; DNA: TGTGCCAGCAGCCCTAGTCAGGGAATGAACACTGAAGCTTTCTTT
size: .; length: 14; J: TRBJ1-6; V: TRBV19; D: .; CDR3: CATAIADWNSPLHF; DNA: TGTGCCACCGCAATCGCGGATTGGAATTCACCCCTCCACTTT
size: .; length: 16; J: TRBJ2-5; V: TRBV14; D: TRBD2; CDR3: CASSQGGLAGWETQYF; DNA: TGTGCCAGCAGCCAAGGGGGACTAGCGGGATGGGAGACCCAGTACTTC